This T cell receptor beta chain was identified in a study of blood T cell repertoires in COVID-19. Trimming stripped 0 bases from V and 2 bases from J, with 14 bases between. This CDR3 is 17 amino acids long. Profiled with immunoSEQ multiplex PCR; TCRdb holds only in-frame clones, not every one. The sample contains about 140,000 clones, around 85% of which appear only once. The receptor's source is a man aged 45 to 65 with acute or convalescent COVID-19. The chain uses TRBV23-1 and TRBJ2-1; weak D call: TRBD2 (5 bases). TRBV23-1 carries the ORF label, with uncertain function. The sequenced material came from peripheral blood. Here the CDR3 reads CASSQSCRGEAYNEQFF. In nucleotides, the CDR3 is TGCGCCAGCAGTCAATCGTGCCGGGGTGAAGCCTACAATGAGCAGTTCTTC.